This T cell receptor beta chain is from a study of blood T cell repertoires in COVID-19. Sequenced by immunoSEQ multiplex PCR; TCRdb stores in-frame clones only, minus some. The top ten hold around 6.9% of the sample, which has 150,000 to 200,000 clones, 75% to 85% seen once. The sequencing input was peripheral blood. The origin of this receptor is a man aged 55 to 69 with acute or convalescent COVID-19.

This CDR3 reads CASRPPLGQGAGEQYF. The CDR3 region has the DNA TGTGCCAGCAGACCCCCTTTGGGACAGGGGGCAGGGGAGCAGTACTTC. V and J are TRBV28 and TRBJ2-7; 12 bases map to TRBD1. The germline V gene encodes CDR1 MDHEN and CDR2 SYDVKM. After removal of 6 bases from V and 7 bases from J, the junction contained 13 bases not matched to a gene. The CDR3 is 16 residues long.